The 22 T cell receptor beta chains reported below all come from one sample, sequenced in a study of neurological immune-mediated disorders (dated by TCRdb to the late 2010s). Preparation of the library involved 5' RACE. Sequencing was performed on an Illumina HiSeq 2500. Using fastp trimming at Q25 and MiXCR clonotype assembly, TCRdb reanalyzed the public sequencing data and kept in-frame beta chains. Here each entry gathers all rows of one CDR3 protein and keeps the most common genes and DNA. This sample gives over 11,000 distinct CDR3 sequences in total; 6% to 8% of them show up just once. The leading ten clones occupy around a quarter of the sample. Sequenced sample: CD8+ T cells from blood. All receptors come from a woman aged 40 to 55 in good health.

This clonotype was counted at least ten times. J is TRBJ1-5 and V is TRBV5-6; D might be TRBD1 (5 bases). The CDR3 spans 15 residues. In germline, CDR1 is SGHDT, CDR2 YYEEEE. The V end was cut by 8 bases, the J end by 5 bases, with 20 bases between. Here the CDR3 DNA reads TGTGCCAGTCCACATCGGGAAGACAGCGATCAGCCCCAGCATTTT. It is translated as CASPHREDSDQPQHF.

This clonotype was picked up many times. This chain connects TRBV7-2 to TRBJ1-5; D is uncertain. The germline CDR1 and CDR2 sequences are SGHTA and FQGNSA. CDR3 length equals 15 residues. V was pared by 1 base and J by 1 base, with 8 bases between. The CDR3: CASSLVTASNQPQHF. CDR3 sequence (DNA): TGTGCCAGCAGCTTAGTCACAGCAAGCAATCAGCCCCAGCATTTT.

This clonotype was found many times. The rearrangement joins TRBV10-3 to TRBJ2-3; D is unresolved. Per germline, CDR1 ENHRY and CDR2 SYGVKD. The CDR3 consists of 12 residues. V lost 2 bases and J 12 bases, leaving 12 bases between the germline ends. CDR3 in DNA: TGTGCCATCAGTGAGGTAGTCTACTTTCAGTATTTT. Its translation: CAISEVVYFQYF.

This clonotype occurred many times. The chain recombines TRBV4-1 with TRBJ1-2; 8 nucleotides align to TRBD1. The length of the CDR3 is 13 residues. Per the germline V gene, CDR1 is MGHRA and CDR2 is YSYEKL. V shed 2 bases and J 8 bases; nucleotides not matched to a gene: 4. The DNA of the CDR3 is TGCGCCAGCAGCCAAAAGACAGGGGAAGGCTACACCTTC. Amino acids: CASSQKTGEGYTF.

This clonotype has a count of ten or more. The chain links TRBV4-1 to TRBJ2-7; TRBD1 matches 11 bases. CDR1 and CDR2 (germline): MGHRA, YSYEKL. V lost 4 bases, J lost 3 bases, and 2 bases stayed unmatched. This CDR3 region has 14 residues. This CDR3 reads CASSPGTGGYEQYF. In DNA form, the CDR3 reads TGCGCCAGCAGCCCTGGGACAGGGGGCTACGAGCAGTACTTC.

This clonotype was detected only a few times. Germline and junction disagree at one end, which may indicate a read error. The rearrangement joins TRBV4-1 to TRBJ2-3, with D tentatively TRBD1 or TRBD2 (6 bases each). The CDR3 extends over 16 amino acids. Germline V gene sequence: CDR1 MGHRA, CDR2 YSYEKL. Here the CDR3 reads CARSWPEEGGTGTQYF. The CDR3 DNA sequence: TGCGCCCGCAGCTGGCCCGAGGAGGGGGGCACAGGTACGCAGTATTTT.

This clonotype was detected many times. The V call is TRBV7-8, the J call TRBJ2-5, with 13 bases fitting TRBD2. This CDR3 is built from 18 residues. The V segment lost 1 base and the J segment 3 bases; nucleotides outside the gene matches: 8. Germline lookup yields CDR1 SGHVS and CDR2 FQNEAQ. The CDR3 DNA reads TGTGCCAGCAGCTTAGGCTTTGGGGGACTAGCGGGGAAAGAGACCCAGTACTTC. Translating it yields CASSLGFGGLAGKETQYF.

This clonotype was recorded at least ten times. V and J are TRBV12-3 or TRBV12-4 and TRBJ1-1, with 8 bases lining up with TRBD1. CDR3 size: 13 residues. Germline trimming cut 4 bases from V and 4 bases from J; bases unmatched to any gene: 2. CDR3 nucleotides: TGTGCCAGCAGTTCCGGACAGGGCACTGAAGCTTTCTTT. Amino acids: CASSSGQGTEAFF.

There are many counts of this clonotype. The chain carries TRBV7-8 and TRBJ2-3; D may be TRBD2 (5 bases). Germline V gives CDR1 SGHVS, CDR2 FQNEAQ. Trimming pared 8 bases from V and 5 bases from J, leaving 23 bases between. The CDR3 runs 16 residues. The CDR3: CASQRRLAGWKDTQYF. The DNA for the CDR3 is TGTGCCAGCCAAAGGCGGCTAGCAGGATGGAAAGATACGCAGTATTTT. The full variable domain, with the rest looked up from reference TRBV7-8 and TRBJ2-3, is GAGVSQSPRYKVAKRGQDVALRCDPISGHVSLFWYQQALGQGPEFLTYFQNEAQLDKSGLPSDRFFAERPEGSVSTLKIQRTQQEDSAVYLCASQRRLAGWKDTQYFGPGTRLTVL.

This clonotype was observed at least ten times. In DNA, the CDR3 is TGTGCCAGCAGTGACGGGGGCGACACCGGGGAGCTGTTTTTT. Its protein is CASSDGGDTGELFF. The rearrangement joins TRBV6-1 to TRBJ2-2; possibly TRBD1 or TRBD2 for D (6 bases each). This CDR3 is 14 amino acids long. Per the germline V gene, CDR1 is MNHNS and CDR2 is SASEGT. Trimming took 3 bases from V and 3 from J, leaving 8 bases between them.

This clonotype was detected only a few times. V and J are TRBV4-2 and TRBJ1-1; TRBD1 matches 8 bases. Germline CDR1 reads LGHNA; CDR2 reads YNFKEQ. With V trimmed by 0 bases and J by 10 bases, 7 bases remained unmatched. The CDR3 contains 14 residues. CDR3 sequence reads: CASSQDEGTGGAFF. Written as DNA, the CDR3 is TGTGCCAGCAGCCAAGATGAGGGGACAGGAGGAGCTTTCTTT.

This clonotype was recorded at least ten times. The chain is built from TRBV29-1 and TRBJ2-7; TRBD1 aligns across 7 bases. Per germline, CDR1 SQVTM and CDR2 ANQGSEA. This CDR3 has 12 amino acids. The junction had 6 bases not matched to a gene; V was cut back by 6 bases and J by 4 bases. The CDR3 here is CSVRDSLYEQYF. The CDR3 DNA follows: TGCAGCGTCCGGGACAGTCTGTACGAGCAGTACTTC.

This clonotype was found many times. The V gene is TRBV4-1, the J gene TRBJ2-1, with 8 bases matching TRBD2. After removal of 0 bases from V and 5 bases from J, the junction contained 6 bases not matched to a gene. The CDR3 sequence is 16 residues long. CDR1 and CDR2 (germline): MGHRA, YSYEKL. The CDR3: CASSQESGGGNNEQFF. The DNA of the CDR3 is TGCGCCAGCAGCCAAGAGTCGGGGGGGGGAAACAATGAGCAGTTCTTC.

V gene TRBV9 combines with J gene TRBJ2-1, with D possibly being TRBD1 or TRBD2 (6 bases each). This CDR3 spans 15 amino acids. CDR1 and CDR2 (germline): SGDLS, YYNGEE. Trimming shortened V by 6 bases and J by 5 bases, and 18 bases separated the two germline ends. The CDR3 region is CASNIGGSPHNEQFF. The DNA of the CDR3 is TGTGCCAGCAACATAGGGGGGTCCCCACACAATGAGCAGTTCTTC.

This clonotype was recorded at least ten times. This chain joins TRBV10-2 and TRBJ2-5; D is undetermined. The V and J ends lost 4 bases and 2 bases respectively, with 8 bases between them. CDR1 is WSHSY, CDR2 SAAADI, per germline. The CDR3 has 13 residues. The CDR3 region has the DNA TGCGCCAGCAGTGTTGAGTATCAAGAGACCCAGTACTTC. As protein: CASSVEYQETQYF.

This clonotype was recorded at least ten times. The chain combines TRBV27 with TRBJ2-1; D is uncertain. The germline gives CDR1 MNHEY, CDR2 SMNVEV (reference sequence). The CDR3 contains 16 residues. Trimming removed 5 bases at V and 4 bases at J, with 18 bases between. The CDR3 coding sequence is TGTGCCAGCAGTCCGATACCAACCGAGATTTACAATGAGCAGTTCTTC. Translation gives CASSPIPTEIYNEQFF.

This clonotype has a count of ten or more. V is TRBV28 and J is TRBJ1-5, with TRBD1 matching over 8 bases. CDR1 is MDHEN, CDR2 SYDVKM, per germline. This CDR3 spans 14 amino acids. J was trimmed by 6 bases and V by 2 bases; bases with no gene match: 3. DNA for the CDR3: TGTGCCAGCAGTTTACGAGACAGGGGTCAGCCCCAGCATTTT. Residues: CASSLRDRGQPQHF.

This clonotype was seen at least ten times. This chain joins TRBV19 and TRBJ1-5, with a weak D call TRBD1 (5 bases). The V end was cut by 1 base, the J end by 6 bases, with 16 bases between. The CDR3 has 16 residues. In germline, CDR1 is LNHDA, CDR2 SQIVND (reference sequence). This chain's CDR3 is CASSIGPRDRGQPQHF. The CDR3 bases are TGTGCCAGTAGTATAGGCCCGCGGGACCGGGGTCAGCCCCAGCATTTT. The variable domain in full, with the rest retrieved from reference TRBV19 and TRBJ1-5, is DGGITQSPKYLFRKEGQNVTLSCEQNLNHDAMYWYRQDPGQGLRLIYYSQIVNDFQKGDIAEGYSVSREKKESFPLTVTSAQKNPTAFYLCASSIGPRDRGQPQHFGDGTRLSIL.

This clonotype rates as medium-sized. This rearrangement joins TRBV5-8 to TRBJ2-7; D is perhaps TRBD1 (6 bases). Trimming pared 1 base from V and 2 bases from J, leaving 7 bases between. Germline lookup yields CDR1 SGHTS and CDR2 YDEGEE. The CDR3 totals 13 residues. This CDR3 reads CASSLTGTYEQYF. The CDR3, as DNA: TGTGCCAGCAGCTTGACAGGGACCTACGAGCAGTACTTC.

This clonotype was seen at least ten times. This chain joins TRBV12-3 or TRBV12-4 and TRBJ1-1; a possible D gene is TRBD1 (5 bases). The ends were cut back, 4 bases at V and 3 bases at J, with 12 bases in the middle. The CDR3 consists of 14 residues. CDR3 protein: CASSWGLAHTEAFF. DNA of the CDR3: TGTGCCAGCAGTTGGGGACTGGCGCACACTGAAGCTTTCTTT.

This clonotype appeared many times. The chain couples TRBV28 to TRBJ1-1; TRBD1 might be the D (6 bases). CDR3 length: 14 residues. The germline CDR1 and CDR2 sequences are MDHEN and SYDVKM. The ends were cut back, 4 bases at V and 2 bases at J, with 11 bases in the middle. As DNA, the CDR3 is TGTGCCAGCAGTTCGATAGGGGGTAACACTGAAGCTTTCTTT. Protein: CASSSIGGNTEAFF.

This clonotype appeared many times. The V gene is TRBV28, the J gene TRBJ2-7, with D possibly matching TRBD1 (5 bases). With 7 bases removed from V and 2 bases from J, the gap between germline ends came to 18 bases. This CDR3 is 15 amino acids long. Germline CDR1 MDHEN, CDR2 SYDVKM. The CDR3 sequence: CASINLGASTYEQYF. CDR3 sequence (DNA): TGTGCCAGCATTAACCTAGGGGCCTCCACCTACGAGCAGTACTTC. The full variable domain, rest sourced from reference TRBV28 and TRBJ2-7, is DVKVTQSSRYLVKRTGEKVFLECVQDMDHENMFWYRQDPGLGLRLIYFSYDVKMKEKGDIPEGYSVSREKKERFSLILESASTNQTSMYLCASINLGASTYEQYFGPGTRLTVT.